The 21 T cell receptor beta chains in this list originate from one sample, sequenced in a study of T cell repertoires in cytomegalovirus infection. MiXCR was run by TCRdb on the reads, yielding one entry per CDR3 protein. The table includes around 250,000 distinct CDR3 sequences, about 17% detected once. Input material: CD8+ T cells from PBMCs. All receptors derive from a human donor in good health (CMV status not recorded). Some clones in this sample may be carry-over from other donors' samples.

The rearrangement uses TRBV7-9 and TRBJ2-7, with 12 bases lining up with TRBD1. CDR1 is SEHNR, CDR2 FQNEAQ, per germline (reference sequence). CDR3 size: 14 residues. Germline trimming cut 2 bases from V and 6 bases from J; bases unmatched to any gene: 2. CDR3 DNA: TGTGCCAGCAGCTTAAGGGACAGGGGGCTCGAGCAGTACTTC. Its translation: CASSLRDRGLEQYF. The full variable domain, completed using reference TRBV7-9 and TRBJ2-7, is DTGVSQNPRHKITKRGQNVTFRCDPISEHNRLYWYRQTLGQGPEFLTYFQNEAQLEKSRLLSDRFSAERPKGSFSTLEIQRTEQGDSAMYLCASSLRDRGLEQYFGPGTRLTVT.

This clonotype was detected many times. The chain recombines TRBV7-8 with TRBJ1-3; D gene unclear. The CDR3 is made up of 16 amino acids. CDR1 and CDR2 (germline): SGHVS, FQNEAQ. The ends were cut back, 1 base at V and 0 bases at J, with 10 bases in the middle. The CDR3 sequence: CASSLGPPSSGNTIYF. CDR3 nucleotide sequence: TGTGCCAGCAGCTTAGGTCCCCCCAGCTCTGGAAACACCATATATTTT.

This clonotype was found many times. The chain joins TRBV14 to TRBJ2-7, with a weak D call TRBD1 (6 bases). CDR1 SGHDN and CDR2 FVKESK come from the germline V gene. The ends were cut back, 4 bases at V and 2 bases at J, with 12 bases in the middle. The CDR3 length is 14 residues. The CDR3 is CASSLTGSPYEQYF. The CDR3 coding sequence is TGTGCCAGCAGCCTTACAGGGTCTCCCTACGAGCAGTACTTC.

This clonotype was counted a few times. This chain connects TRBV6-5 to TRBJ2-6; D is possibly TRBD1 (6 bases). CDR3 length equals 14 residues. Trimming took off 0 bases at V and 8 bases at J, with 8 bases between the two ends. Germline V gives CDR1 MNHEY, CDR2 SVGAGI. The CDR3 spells CASSYSQGSNVLTF. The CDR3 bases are TGTGCCAGCAGTTACTCTCAGGGGTCCAACGTCCTGACTTTC.

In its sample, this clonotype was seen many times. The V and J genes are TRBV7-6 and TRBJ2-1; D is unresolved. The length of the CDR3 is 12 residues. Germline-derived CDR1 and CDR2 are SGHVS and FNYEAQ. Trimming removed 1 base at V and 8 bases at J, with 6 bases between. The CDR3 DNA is TGTGCCAGCAGCTTAGGACATTATGAGCAGTTCTTC. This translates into CASSLGHYEQFF.

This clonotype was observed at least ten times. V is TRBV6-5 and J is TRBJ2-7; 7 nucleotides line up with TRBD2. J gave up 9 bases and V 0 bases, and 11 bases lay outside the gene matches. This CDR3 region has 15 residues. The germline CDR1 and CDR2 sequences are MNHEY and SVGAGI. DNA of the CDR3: TGTGCCAGCAGTTACTCAGAGTCGTCTAGCGGCTGGCAGTACTTC. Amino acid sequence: CASSYSESSSGWQYF.

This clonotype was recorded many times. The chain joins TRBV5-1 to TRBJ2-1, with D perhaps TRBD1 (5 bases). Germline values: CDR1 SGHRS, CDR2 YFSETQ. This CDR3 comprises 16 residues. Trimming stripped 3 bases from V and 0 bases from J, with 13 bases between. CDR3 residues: CASSSLTESSYNEQFF. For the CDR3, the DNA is TGCGCCAGCAGCTCCTTGACAGAGAGCTCCTACAATGAGCAGTTCTTC.

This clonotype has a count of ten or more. The CDR3 bases are TGTGCCATCAGTGAGGTGGGACAGAGGGACGAGCAGTACTTC. Its protein product is CAISEVGQRDEQYF. V is TRBV10-3 and J is TRBJ2-7; 7 nucleotides match TRBD1. Germline CDR1 and CDR2: ENHRY and SYGVKD. The CDR3 consists of 14 residues. V was pared by 2 bases and J by 5 bases, with 6 bases of the junction left unmatched.

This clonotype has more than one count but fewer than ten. The CDR3 DNA is TGTGCCAGCAGGCCGGGAACGAGGAACAATGAGCAGTTCTTC. Translation: CASRPGTRNNEQFF. The chain employs TRBV7-2 and TRBJ2-1; D might be TRBD2 (5 bases). The CDR3 loop spans 14 amino acids. Germline-derived CDR1 and CDR2 are SGHTA and FQGNSA. V was pared by 6 bases and J by 5 bases, with 14 bases between.

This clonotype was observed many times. Here the CDR3 reads CASLAGARSSYNEQFF. CDR3 nucleotide sequence: TGTGCCAGCCTAGCGGGGGCCCGGAGCTCCTACAATGAGCAGTTCTTC. The chain combines TRBV7-8 with TRBJ2-1; the match to TRBD2 covers 10 bases. The V and J ends lost 8 bases and 0 bases, in that order; junction bases with no gene match: 7. Per the germline V gene, CDR1 is SGHVS and CDR2 is FQNEAQ. CDR3 length: 16 residues. Based on the CDR3 plus reference TRBV7-8 and TRBJ2-1, the full variable domain is GAGVSQSPRYKVAKRGQDVALRCDPISGHVSLFWYQQALGQGPEFLTYFQNEAQLDKSGLPSDRFFAERPEGSVSTLKIQRTQQEDSAVYLCASLAGARSSYNEQFFGPGTRLTVL.

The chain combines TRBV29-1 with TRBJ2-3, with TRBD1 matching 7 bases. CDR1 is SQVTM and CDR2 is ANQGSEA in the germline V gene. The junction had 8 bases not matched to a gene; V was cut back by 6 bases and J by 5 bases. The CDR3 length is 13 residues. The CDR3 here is CSVAEGAGDTQYF. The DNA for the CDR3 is TGCAGCGTCGCCGAGGGGGCCGGAGATACGCAGTATTTT.

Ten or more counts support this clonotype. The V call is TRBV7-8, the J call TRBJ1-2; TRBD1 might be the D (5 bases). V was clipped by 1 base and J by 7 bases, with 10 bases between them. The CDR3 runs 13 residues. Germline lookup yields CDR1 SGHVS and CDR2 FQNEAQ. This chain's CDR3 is CASSLGGAGGYTF. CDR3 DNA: TGTGCCAGCAGCTTAGGAGGGGCGGGTGGCTACACCTTC.

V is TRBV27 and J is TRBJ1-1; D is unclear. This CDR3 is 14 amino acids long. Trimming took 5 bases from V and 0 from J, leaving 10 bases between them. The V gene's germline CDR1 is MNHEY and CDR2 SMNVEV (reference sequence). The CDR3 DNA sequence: TGTGCCAGCAGTGCTGACACGATGAACACTGAAGCTTTCTTT. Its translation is CASSADTMNTEAFF.

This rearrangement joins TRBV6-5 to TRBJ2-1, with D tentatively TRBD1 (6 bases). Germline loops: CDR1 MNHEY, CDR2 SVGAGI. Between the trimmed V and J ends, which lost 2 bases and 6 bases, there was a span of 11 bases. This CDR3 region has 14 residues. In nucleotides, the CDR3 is TGTGCCAGCAGTTACGAGGGGACAATCAATGAGCAGTTCTTC. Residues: CASSYEGTINEQFF.

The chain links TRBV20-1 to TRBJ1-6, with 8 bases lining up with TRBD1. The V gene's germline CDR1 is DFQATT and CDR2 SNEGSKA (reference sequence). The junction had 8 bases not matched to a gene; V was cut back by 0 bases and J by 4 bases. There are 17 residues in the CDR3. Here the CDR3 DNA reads TGCAGTGCTAGAGATCTGGGACAGGCTGATTATAATTCACCCCTCCACTTT. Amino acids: CSARDLGQADYNSPLHF.

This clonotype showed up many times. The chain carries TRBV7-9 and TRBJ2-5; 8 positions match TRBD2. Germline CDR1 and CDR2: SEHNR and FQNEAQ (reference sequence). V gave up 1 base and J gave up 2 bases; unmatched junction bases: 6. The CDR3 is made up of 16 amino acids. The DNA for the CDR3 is TGTGCCAGCAGCTTAGGGTGGGAGCGGGGGCAAGAGACCCAGTACTTC. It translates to CASSLGWERGQETQYF.

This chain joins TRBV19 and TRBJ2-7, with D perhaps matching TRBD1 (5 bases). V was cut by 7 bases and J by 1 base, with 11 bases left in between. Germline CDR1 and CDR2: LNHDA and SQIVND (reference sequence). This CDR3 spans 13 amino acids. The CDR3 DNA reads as TGTGCCAGTAAGTCCAGGGATTCCTACGAGCAGTACTTC. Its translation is CASKSRDSYEQYF.

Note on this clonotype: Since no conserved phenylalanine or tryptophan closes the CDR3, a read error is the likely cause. This CDR3 reads CSARDLEGWEASGGAFSYNEQFI. The CDR3 DNA reads TGCAGTGCTAGAGATCTGGAGGGTTGGGAGGCTAGCGGGGGGGCCTTCTCCTACAATGAGCAGTTCATC. The rearrangement joins TRBV20-1 to TRBJ2-1, with TRBD2 identical over 12 bases. V was pared by 0 bases and J by 0 bases, with 21 bases of the junction left unmatched. CDR1 is DFQATT, CDR2 SNEGSKA, per germline (reference sequence). There are 23 residues in the CDR3.

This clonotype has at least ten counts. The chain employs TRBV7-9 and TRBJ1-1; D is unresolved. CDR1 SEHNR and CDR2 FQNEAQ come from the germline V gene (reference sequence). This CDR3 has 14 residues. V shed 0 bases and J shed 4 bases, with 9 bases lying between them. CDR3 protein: CASSLALGVTEAFF. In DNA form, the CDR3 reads TGTGCCAGCAGCTTAGCGCTGGGAGTCACTGAAGCTTTCTTT. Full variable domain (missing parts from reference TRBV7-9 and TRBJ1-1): DTGVSQNPRHKITKRGQNVTFRCDPISEHNRLYWYRQTLGQGPEFLTYFQNEAQLEKSRLLSDRFSAERPKGSFSTLEIQRTEQGDSAMYLCASSLALGVTEAFFGQGTRLTVV.

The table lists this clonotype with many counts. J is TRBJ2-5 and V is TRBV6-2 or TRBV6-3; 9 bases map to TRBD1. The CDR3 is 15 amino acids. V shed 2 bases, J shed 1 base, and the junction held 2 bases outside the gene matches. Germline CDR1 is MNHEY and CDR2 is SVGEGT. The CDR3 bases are TGTGCCAGCAGTTACCCGACAGGGGGCCAAGAGACCCAGTACTTC. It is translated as CASSYPTGGQETQYF.

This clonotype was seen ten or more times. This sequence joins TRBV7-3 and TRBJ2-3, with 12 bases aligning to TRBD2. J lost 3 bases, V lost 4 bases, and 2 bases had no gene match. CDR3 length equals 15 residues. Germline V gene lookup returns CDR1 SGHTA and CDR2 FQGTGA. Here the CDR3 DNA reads TGTGCCAGCAGCTCTAGCGGGGGGGGAACAGATACGCAGTATTTT. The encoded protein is CASSSSGGGTDTQYF.